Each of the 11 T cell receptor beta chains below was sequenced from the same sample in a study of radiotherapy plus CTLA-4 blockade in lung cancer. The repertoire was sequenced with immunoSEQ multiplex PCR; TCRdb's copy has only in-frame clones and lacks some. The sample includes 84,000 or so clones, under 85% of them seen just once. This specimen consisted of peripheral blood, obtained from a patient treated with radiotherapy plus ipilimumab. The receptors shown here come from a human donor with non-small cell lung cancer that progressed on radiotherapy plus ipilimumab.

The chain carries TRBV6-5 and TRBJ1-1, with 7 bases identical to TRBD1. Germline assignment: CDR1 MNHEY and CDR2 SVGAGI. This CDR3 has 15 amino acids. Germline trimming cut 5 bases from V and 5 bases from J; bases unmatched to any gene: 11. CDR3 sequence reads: CASSPSDRPWTEAFF. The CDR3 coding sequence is TGTGCCAGCAGTCCCTCGGACAGGCCGTGGACTGAAGCTTTCTTT.

The CDR3 bases are TGTGCCAGCAGTTTATGGGACGATAACACCGGGGAGCTGTTTTTT. Amino acid sequence: CASSLWDDNTGELFF. This sequence joins TRBV27 and TRBJ2-2; D is perhaps TRBD1 or TRBD2 (5 bases each). Germline loops: CDR1 MNHEY, CDR2 SMNVEV (reference sequence). The CDR3 runs to 15 residues. Trimming cost V 1 base and J 2 bases, with 8 bases left between them.

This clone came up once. The CDR3 protein is CSPNGARGLYQPQHF. DNA for the CDR3: TGCAGCCCCAACGGGGCCAGGGGGCTGTATCAGCCCCAGCATTTT. This rearrangement joins TRBV29-1 to TRBJ1-5; 8 bases match TRBD1. The V and J ends lost 8 bases and 5 bases, in that order; junction bases with no gene match: 14. The CDR3 sequence is 15 residues long. Germline CDR1 reads SQVTM; CDR2 reads ANQGSEA.

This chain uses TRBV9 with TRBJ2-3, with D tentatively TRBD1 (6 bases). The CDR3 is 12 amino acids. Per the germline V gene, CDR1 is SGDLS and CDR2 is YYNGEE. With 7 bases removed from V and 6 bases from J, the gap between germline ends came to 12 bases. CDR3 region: CASQGGSDTQYF. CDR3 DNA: TGTGCCAGCCAAGGGGGATCCGATACGCAGTATTTT.

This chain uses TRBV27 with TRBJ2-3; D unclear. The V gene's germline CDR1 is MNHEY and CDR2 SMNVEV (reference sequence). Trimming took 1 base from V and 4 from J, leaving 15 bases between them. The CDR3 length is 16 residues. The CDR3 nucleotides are TGTGCCAGCAGTTTATTCCAGTCAAGGTTTGCAGATACGCAGTATTTT. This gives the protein CASSLFQSRFADTQYF.

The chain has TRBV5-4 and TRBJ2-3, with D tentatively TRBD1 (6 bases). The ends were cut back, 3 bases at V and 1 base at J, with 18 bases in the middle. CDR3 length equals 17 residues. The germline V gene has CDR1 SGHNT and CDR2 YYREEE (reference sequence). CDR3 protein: CASSSVLGQRRTDTQYF. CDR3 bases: TGTGCCAGCAGCTCAGTCTTAGGACAGCGGCGCACAGATACGCAGTATTTT.

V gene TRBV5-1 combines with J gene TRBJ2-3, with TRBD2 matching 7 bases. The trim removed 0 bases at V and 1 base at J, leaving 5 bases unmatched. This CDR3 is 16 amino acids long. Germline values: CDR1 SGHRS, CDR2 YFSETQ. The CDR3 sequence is CASSLVSAGGTDTQYF. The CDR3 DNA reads TGCGCCAGCAGCTTGGTTTCGGCGGGGGGCACAGATACGCAGTATTTT. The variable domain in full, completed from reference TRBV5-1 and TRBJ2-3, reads KAGVTQTPRYLIKTRGQQVTLSCSPISGHRSVSWYQQTPGQGLQFLFEYFSETQRNKGNFPGRFSGRQFSNSRSEMNVSTLELGDSALYLCASSLVSAGGTDTQYFGPGTRLTVL.

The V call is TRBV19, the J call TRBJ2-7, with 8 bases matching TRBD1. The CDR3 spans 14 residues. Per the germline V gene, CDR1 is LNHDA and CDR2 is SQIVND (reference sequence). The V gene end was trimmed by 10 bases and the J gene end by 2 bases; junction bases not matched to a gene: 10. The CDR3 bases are TGTGCCACCAGTTCCGGGACAGGCACCTACGAGCAGTACTTC. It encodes CATSSGTGTYEQYF.

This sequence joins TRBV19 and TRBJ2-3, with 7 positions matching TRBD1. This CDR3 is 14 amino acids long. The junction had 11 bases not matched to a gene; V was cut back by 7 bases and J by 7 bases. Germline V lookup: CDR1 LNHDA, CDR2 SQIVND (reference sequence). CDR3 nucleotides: TGTGCCAGTAAGTACAGCCGGGACAGCAATACGCAGTATTTT. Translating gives CASKYSRDSNTQYF.

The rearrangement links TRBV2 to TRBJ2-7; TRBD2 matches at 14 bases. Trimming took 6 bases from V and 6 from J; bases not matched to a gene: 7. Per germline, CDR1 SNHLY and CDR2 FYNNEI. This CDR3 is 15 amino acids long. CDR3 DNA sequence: TGTGCCAGCAGGGATTGGACTAGCGGGGGGATCGAGCAGTACTTC. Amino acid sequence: CASRDWTSGGIEQYF.

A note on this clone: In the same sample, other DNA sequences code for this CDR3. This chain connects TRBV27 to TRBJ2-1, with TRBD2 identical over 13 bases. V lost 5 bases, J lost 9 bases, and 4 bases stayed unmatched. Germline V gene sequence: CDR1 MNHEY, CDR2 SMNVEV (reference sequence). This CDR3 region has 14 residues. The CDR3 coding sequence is TGTGCCAGCAGTACTAGCGGGGGGGCTTTTGAGCAGTTCTTC. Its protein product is CASSTSGGAFEQFF.